This TCR beta chain was recorded in a study of CD8+CD57+ T cells in acquired aplastic anemia. On the study more broadly: Sorted CD4+ and CD8+ cells yielded DNA averaging around 3 ug.

Study-wide points: A significant difference in CD8+ Simpson's diversity between patients and controls was not found. Common to patients and controls were twenty-nine CD8+ CDR3 sequences.

The trim removed 9 bases at V and 2 bases at J, leaving 7 bases unmatched. CDR1 is LNHDA, CDR2 SQIVND, per germline (reference sequence). The CDR3 covers 14 residues. Comments on this clonotype: Antigen: not known.

TCR beta VDJ and CDR3 profiling used genomic DNA as template. TCRdb re-analysed the reads in MiXCR, keeping a single row per CDR3 protein. The data hold roughly 180,000 distinct CDR3 sequences, with 64% observed a single time. The chain joins TRBV19 to TRBJ1-3, with 7 bases aligning to TRBD1. This TCR was recovered from a human donor with severe aplastic anemia or a healthy control (not recorded which). The sequencing input was sorted CD4+, CD8+, or CD8+CD57+ T cells (not recorded which) from PBMCs. Here the CDR3 DNA reads TGTGCCAGCGGCCCCAGGGGGGCTGGAAACACCATATATTTT. Translated, it gives CASGPRGAGNTIYF.